The rows below give T cell receptor beta chains drawn from one sample of a study of blood T cell repertoires in COVID-19. The protocol was immunoSEQ multiplex PCR, while the TCRdb copy is restricted to in-frame clones and leaves out a portion. The sample contains 80,000 to 95,000 clones, roughly four fifths of which appear only once. Sequences were obtained from peripheral blood. The source of these receptors is a woman older than 75 with active or convalescent COVID-19. The CDR3 runs from the conserved cysteine through the conserved F or W. Fields, in order: clone size, D gene, V gene, J gene, CDR3 protein, CDR3 DNA. D genes are given only for firm matches. Clone size is not always given. Where it is, it says once, few, many or a class for expanded clones.

abundance: NA; d_gene: NA; v_gene: TRBV2; j_gene: TRBJ2-7; CDR3aa: CASSLADEQYF; CDR3nt: TGTGCCAGCAGCTTAGCGGACGAGCAGTACTTC
abundance: NA; d_gene: TRBD1; v_gene: TRBV5-4; j_gene: TRBJ1-1; CDR3aa: CASSFPTGEYTEAFF; CDR3nt: TGTGCCAGCAGCTTTCCCACAGGGGAGTACACTGAAGCTTTCTTT
abundance: NA; d_gene: TRBD1; v_gene: TRBV9; j_gene: TRBJ1-3; CDR3aa: CASSFQGEGNTIYF; CDR3nt: TGTGCCAGCAGCTTCCAGGGGGAGGGAAACACCATATATTTT
abundance: NA; d_gene: TRBD1; v_gene: TRBV30; j_gene: TRBJ1-1; CDR3aa: CAYKGDSMNTEAFF; CDR3nt: TGTGCCTACAAGGGGGACAGCATGAACACTGAAGCTTTCTTT
abundance: few; d_gene: TRBD1; v_gene: TRBV3-1/TRBV3-2; j_gene: TRBJ1-3; CDR3aa: CASSTGQGNGNTIYF; CDR3nt: TGTGCCAGCAGCACCGGACAGGGAAACGGAAACACCATATATTTT
abundance: NA; d_gene: NA; v_gene: TRBV4-1; j_gene: TRBJ1-5; CDR3aa: CASSQNRVSNQPQHF; CDR3nt: TGCGCCAGCAGTCAAAACAGGGTTAGCAATCAGCCCCAGCATTTT
abundance: NA; d_gene: TRBD2; v_gene: TRBV24-1; j_gene: TRBJ2-1; CDR3aa: CATSGGTSGYNEQFF; CDR3nt: TGTGCCACCAGTGGAGGGACTAGCGGTTACAATGAGCAGTTCTTC
abundance: NA; d_gene: TRBD1; v_gene: TRBV7-2; j_gene: TRBJ1-5; CDR3aa: CASSLVGQGFQPQHF; CDR3nt: TGTGCCAGCAGCTTAGTGGGACAGGGGTTTCAGCCCCAGCATTTT
abundance: few; d_gene: NA; v_gene: TRBV30; j_gene: TRBJ1-6; CDR3aa: CAHAGDLNSPLHF; CDR3nt: TGTGCCCACGCGGGGGACTTGAATTCACCCCTCCACTTT
abundance: few; d_gene: TRBD1; v_gene: TRBV5-1; j_gene: TRBJ2-7; CDR3aa: CASSLGTGDKEQYF; CDR3nt: TGCGCCAGCAGCTTGGGGACAGGGGATAAAGAGCAGTACTTC
abundance: NA; d_gene: TRBD2; v_gene: TRBV6-5; j_gene: TRBJ2-1; CDR3aa: CASELAGNHNEQFF; CDR3nt: TGTGCCAGCGAACTAGCGGGGAACCACAATGAGCAGTTCTTC
abundance: few; d_gene: NA; v_gene: TRBV19; j_gene: TRBJ1-6; CDR3aa: CASTQSPPGPPLHF; CDR3nt: TGTGCCAGTACTCAAAGCCCACCAGGGCCACCCCTCCACTTT
abundance: NA; d_gene: TRBD2; v_gene: TRBV19; j_gene: TRBJ2-3; CDR3aa: CASSPFSGGRDTQYF; CDR3nt: TGTGCCAGTAGCCCCTTTAGCGGGGGGAGAGATACGCAGTATTTT
abundance: NA; d_gene: TRBD2; v_gene: TRBV5-1; j_gene: TRBJ2-1; CDR3aa: CASSPYPTSGGTRYYNEQFF; CDR3nt: TGCGCCAGCAGCCCTTACCCGACTAGCGGGGGGACCCGTTACTACAATGAGCAGTTCTTC
abundance: NA; d_gene: TRBD2; v_gene: TRBV27; j_gene: TRBJ2-2; CDR3aa: CASSSQPGLANTGELFF; CDR3nt: TGTGCCAGCAGTTCTCAACCGGGACTAGCCAACACCGGGGAGCTGTTTTTT
abundance: many; d_gene: TRBD2; v_gene: TRBV2; j_gene: TRBJ2-7; CDR3aa: CASIYTSGGAHEQYF; CDR3nt: TGTGCCAGCATCTATACTAGCGGGGGGGCCCACGAGCAGTACTTC
abundance: NA; d_gene: TRBD1; v_gene: TRBV9; j_gene: TRBJ1-3; CDR3aa: CASSSDRGSGNTIYF; CDR3nt: TGTGCCAGCAGCTCCGACAGGGGGTCCGGAAACACCATATATTTT
abundance: NA; d_gene: NA; v_gene: TRBV6-5; j_gene: TRBJ1-5; CDR3aa: CASSYLGGDGNQPQHF; CDR3nt: TGTGCCAGCAGTTATCTCGGGGGGGACGGCAATCAGCCCCAGCATTTT
abundance: once; d_gene: NA; v_gene: TRBV7-2; j_gene: TRBJ2-3; CDR3aa: CASSLSVPDTQYF; CDR3nt: TGTGCCAGCAGCTTATCTGTTCCAGATACGCAGTATTTT
abundance: NA; d_gene: NA; v_gene: TRBV5-1; j_gene: TRBJ1-6; CDR3aa: CASSGRDANSPLHF; CDR3nt: TGCGCCAGCAGCGGGAGGGACGCTAATTCACCCCTCCACTTT
abundance: NA; d_gene: NA; v_gene: TRBV6-4; j_gene: TRBJ2-7; CDR3aa: CASSPDSFSYEQYF; CDR3nt: TGTGCCAGCAGCCCAGACTCGTTCTCCTACGAGCAGTACTTC
abundance: NA; d_gene: NA; v_gene: TRBV5-1; j_gene: TRBJ1-3; CDR3aa: CASSQDTLGNTIYF; CDR3nt: TGCGCCAGCAGTCAGGACACACTAGGAAACACCATATATTTT
abundance: NA; d_gene: NA; v_gene: TRBV10-1; j_gene: TRBJ1-5; CDR3aa: CARHGIIGQPGGNQPQHF; CDR3nt: TGCGCCAGACACGGTATTATAGGACAGCCGGGAGGTAATCAGCCCCAGCATTTT
abundance: NA; d_gene: TRBD1; v_gene: TRBV27; j_gene: TRBJ2-2; CDR3aa: CASSLGTGHGELFF; CDR3nt: TGTGCCAGCAGTTTAGGGACAGGGCACGGGGAGCTGTTTTTT
abundance: NA; d_gene: TRBD2; v_gene: TRBV30; j_gene: TRBJ2-3; CDR3aa: CAWTAGGTDTQYF; CDR3nt: TGTGCCTGGACGGCGGGGGGAACAGATACGCAGTATTTT
abundance: NA; d_gene: TRBD2; v_gene: TRBV14; j_gene: TRBJ2-1; CDR3aa: CASSRWGGYNEQFF; CDR3nt: TGTGCCAGCAGCCGATGGGGGGGCTACAATGAGCAGTTCTTC
abundance: NA; d_gene: TRBD1; v_gene: TRBV5-4; j_gene: TRBJ1-2; CDR3aa: CASSRPGQGHFYGYTF; CDR3nt: TGTGCCAGCAGCCGACCGGGACAGGGCCATTTCTATGGCTACACCTTC
abundance: few; d_gene: NA; v_gene: TRBV7-2; j_gene: TRBJ1-5; CDR3aa: CASSLDGWGGNQPQHF; CDR3nt: TGTGCCAGCAGCTTAGATGGATGGGGGGGCAATCAGCCCCAGCATTTT
abundance: few; d_gene: TRBD1; v_gene: TRBV19; j_gene: TRBJ1-2; CDR3aa: CASSSGQANYGYTF; CDR3nt: TGTGCCAGTAGTTCCGGACAGGCTAACTATGGCTACACCTTC
abundance: few; d_gene: TRBD1; v_gene: TRBV6-5; j_gene: TRBJ1-6; CDR3aa: CASRSGGQNSPLHF; CDR3nt: TGTGCCAGCAGGTCAGGGGGGCAAAATTCACCCCTCCACTTT
abundance: once; d_gene: TRBD1; v_gene: TRBV29-1; j_gene: TRBJ2-7; CDR3aa: CSAGQGSYEQYF; CDR3nt: TGCAGCGCTGGACAGGGATCCTACGAGCAGTACTTC
abundance: once; d_gene: TRBD2; v_gene: TRBV19; j_gene: TRBJ2-5; CDR3aa: CASSMTSGQETQYF; CDR3nt: TGTGCCAGTAGTATGACTAGCGGGCAAGAGACCCAGTACTTC
abundance: few; d_gene: TRBD1; v_gene: TRBV3-1/TRBV3-2; j_gene: TRBJ1-2; CDR3aa: CASSEGDSLNYGYTF; CDR3nt: TGTGCCAGCAGCGAGGGGGACAGCCTCAACTATGGCTACACCTTC
abundance: once; d_gene: NA; v_gene: TRBV28; j_gene: TRBJ2-1; CDR3aa: CASSSLTSSYNEQFF; CDR3nt: TGTGCCAGCAGTTCACTCACGAGCTCCTACAATGAGCAGTTCTTC
abundance: NA; d_gene: NA; v_gene: TRBV3-1/TRBV3-2; j_gene: TRBJ1-5; CDR3aa: CASSQDAGANQPQHF; CDR3nt: TGTGCCAGCAGCCAAGATGCGGGGGCGAATCAGCCCCAGCATTTT
abundance: NA; d_gene: TRBD1; v_gene: TRBV9; j_gene: TRBJ2-2; CDR3aa: CASSVQGATGELFF; CDR3nt: TGTGCCAGCAGCGTACAGGGGGCCACCGGGGAGCTGTTTTTT
abundance: NA; d_gene: NA; v_gene: TRBV19; j_gene: TRBJ1-2; CDR3aa: CASKLQEANYGYTF; CDR3nt: TGTGCCAGTAAGTTACAGGAAGCTAACTATGGCTACACCTTC
abundance: once; d_gene: TRBD1; v_gene: TRBV11-2; j_gene: TRBJ2-3; CDR3aa: CASGDRPAGTQYF; CDR3nt: TGTGCCAGCGGGGACAGGCCGGCGGGTACGCAGTATTTT
abundance: few; d_gene: NA; v_gene: TRBV29-1; j_gene: TRBJ2-1; CDR3aa: CSVGPKARIYNEQFF; CDR3nt: TGCAGCGTTGGTCCCAAAGCGAGGATCTACAATGAGCAGTTCTTC